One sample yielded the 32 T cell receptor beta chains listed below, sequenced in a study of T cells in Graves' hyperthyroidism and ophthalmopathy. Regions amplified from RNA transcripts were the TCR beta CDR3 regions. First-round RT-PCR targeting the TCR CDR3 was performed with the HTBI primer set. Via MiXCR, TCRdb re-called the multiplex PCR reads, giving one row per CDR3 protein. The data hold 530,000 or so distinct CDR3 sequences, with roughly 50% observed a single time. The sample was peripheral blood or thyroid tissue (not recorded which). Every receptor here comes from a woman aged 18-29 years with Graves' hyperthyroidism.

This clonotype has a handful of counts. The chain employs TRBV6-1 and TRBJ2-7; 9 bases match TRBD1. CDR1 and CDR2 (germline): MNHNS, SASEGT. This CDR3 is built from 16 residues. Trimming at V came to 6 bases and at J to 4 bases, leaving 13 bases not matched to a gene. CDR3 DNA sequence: TGTGCCAGCAGGCCAGAGCAACAGGGGGCGACTTACGAGCAGTACTTC. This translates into CASRPEQQGATYEQYF.

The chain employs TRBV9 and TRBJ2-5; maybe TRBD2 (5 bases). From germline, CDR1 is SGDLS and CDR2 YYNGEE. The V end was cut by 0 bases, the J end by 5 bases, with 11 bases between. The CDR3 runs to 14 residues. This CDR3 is CASSVGVASETQYF. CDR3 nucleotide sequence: TGTGCCAGCAGCGTAGGGGTAGCGTCCGAGACCCAGTACTTC.

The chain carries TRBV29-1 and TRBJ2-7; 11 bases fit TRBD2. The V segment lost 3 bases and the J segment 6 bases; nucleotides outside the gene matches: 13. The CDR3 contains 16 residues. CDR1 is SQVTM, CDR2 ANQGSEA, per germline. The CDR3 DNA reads TGCAGCGTTGACTCCGGACTAGCGGGCCCACCATCCGAGCAGTACTTC. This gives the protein CSVDSGLAGPPSEQYF.

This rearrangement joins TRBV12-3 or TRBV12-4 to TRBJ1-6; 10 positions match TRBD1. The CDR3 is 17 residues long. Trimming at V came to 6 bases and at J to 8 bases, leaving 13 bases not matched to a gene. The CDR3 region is CASSLTGGGETYSPLHF. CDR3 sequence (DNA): TGTGCCAGCAGCCTGACAGGGGGCGGGGAGACTTATTCACCCCTCCACTTT.

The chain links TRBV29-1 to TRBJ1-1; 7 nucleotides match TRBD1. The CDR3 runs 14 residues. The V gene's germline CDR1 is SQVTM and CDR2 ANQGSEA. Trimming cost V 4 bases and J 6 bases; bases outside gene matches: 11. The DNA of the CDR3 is TGCAGCGTTGTAGGAGGTCAGGGGGAGGCTGAAGCTTTCTTT. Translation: CSVVGGQGEAEAFF.

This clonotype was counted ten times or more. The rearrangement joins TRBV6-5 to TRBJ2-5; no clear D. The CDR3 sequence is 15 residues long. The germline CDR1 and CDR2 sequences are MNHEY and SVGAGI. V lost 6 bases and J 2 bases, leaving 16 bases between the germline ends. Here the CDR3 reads CASSQILKGQETQYF. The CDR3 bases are TGTGCCAGCAGCCAGATACTGAAGGGTCAAGAGACCCAGTACTTC.

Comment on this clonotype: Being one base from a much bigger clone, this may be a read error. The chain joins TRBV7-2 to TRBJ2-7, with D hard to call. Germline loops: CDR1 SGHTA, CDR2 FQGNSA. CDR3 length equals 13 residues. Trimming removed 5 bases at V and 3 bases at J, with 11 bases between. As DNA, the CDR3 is TGTGCCAGCAGCCAAAGGAACGGCTACGAGCAGTACTTC. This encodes CASSQRNGYEQYF.

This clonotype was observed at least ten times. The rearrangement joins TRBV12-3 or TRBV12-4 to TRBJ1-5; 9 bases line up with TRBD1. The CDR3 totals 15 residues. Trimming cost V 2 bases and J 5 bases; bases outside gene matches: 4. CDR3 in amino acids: CASSLRDRDHQPQHF. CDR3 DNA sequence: TGTGCCAGCAGTTTAAGGGACAGGGACCATCAGCCCCAGCATTTT.

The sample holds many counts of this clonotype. The CDR3 is CASSFEGDEAFF. The CDR3 DNA is TGCGCCAGCAGCTTTGAGGGGGATGAAGCTTTCTTT. This chain uses TRBV5-1 with TRBJ1-1, with D tentatively TRBD1 (6 bases). This CDR3 has 12 amino acids. Germline assignment: CDR1 SGHRS and CDR2 YFSETQ. Trimming took off 2 bases at V and 7 bases at J, with 9 bases between the two ends.

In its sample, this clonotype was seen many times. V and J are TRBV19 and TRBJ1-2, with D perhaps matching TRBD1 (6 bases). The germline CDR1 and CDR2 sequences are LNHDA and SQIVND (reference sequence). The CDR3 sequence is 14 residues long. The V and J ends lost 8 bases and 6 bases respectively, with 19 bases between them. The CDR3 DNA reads TGTGCCAGTTCGAAGTCAGGGGATCCTCATGGCTACACCTTC. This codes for CASSKSGDPHGYTF.

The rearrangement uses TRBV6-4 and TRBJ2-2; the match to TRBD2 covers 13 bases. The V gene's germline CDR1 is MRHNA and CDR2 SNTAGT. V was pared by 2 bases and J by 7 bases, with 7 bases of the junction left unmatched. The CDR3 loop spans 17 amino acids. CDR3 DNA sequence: TGTGCCAGCAGTGACGGGGGGACTAGCGGGACCGGCGGGGAGCTGTTTTTT. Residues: CASSDGGTSGTGGELFF.

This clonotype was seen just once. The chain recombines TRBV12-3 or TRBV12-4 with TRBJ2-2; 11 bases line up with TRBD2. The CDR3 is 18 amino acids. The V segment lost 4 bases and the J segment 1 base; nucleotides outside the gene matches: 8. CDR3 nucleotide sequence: TGTGCCAGCAGTTCGGCCGGGACTAGCGGCCTGAACACCGGGGAGCTGTTTTTT. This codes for CASSSAGTSGLNTGELFF.

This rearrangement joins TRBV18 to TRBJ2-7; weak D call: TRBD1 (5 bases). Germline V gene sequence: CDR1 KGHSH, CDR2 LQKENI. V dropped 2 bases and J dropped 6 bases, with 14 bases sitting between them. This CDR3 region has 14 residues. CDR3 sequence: CASSPLTPRGEQYF. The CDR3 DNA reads TGTGCCAGCTCACCATTAACCCCTAGGGGCGAGCAGTACTTC.

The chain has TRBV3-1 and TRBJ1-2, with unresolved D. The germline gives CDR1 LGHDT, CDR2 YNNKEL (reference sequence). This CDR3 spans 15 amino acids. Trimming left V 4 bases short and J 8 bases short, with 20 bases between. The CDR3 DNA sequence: TGTGCCAGCAGCCTGCAATCGACTGCATTCTCCGGCTACACCTTC. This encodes CASSLQSTAFSGYTF.

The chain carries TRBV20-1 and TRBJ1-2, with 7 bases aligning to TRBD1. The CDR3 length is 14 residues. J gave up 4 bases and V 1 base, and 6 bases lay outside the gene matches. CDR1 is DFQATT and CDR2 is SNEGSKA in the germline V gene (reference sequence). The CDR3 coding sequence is TGCAGTGCTAGAGGATCAGGGGGTTCCTATGGCTACACCTTC. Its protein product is CSARGSGGSYGYTF.

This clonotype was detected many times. For the CDR3, the DNA is TGTGCCAGCAGCCCAGGACCTTCGGGGGAAAAACTGTTTTTT. Its translation: CASSPGPSGEKLFF. The chain is built from TRBV7-9 and TRBJ1-4; D ambiguous. Per the germline V gene, CDR1 is SEHNR and CDR2 is FQNEAQ (reference sequence). The CDR3 is 14 amino acids. With 5 bases removed from V and 8 bases from J, the gap between germline ends came to 15 bases.

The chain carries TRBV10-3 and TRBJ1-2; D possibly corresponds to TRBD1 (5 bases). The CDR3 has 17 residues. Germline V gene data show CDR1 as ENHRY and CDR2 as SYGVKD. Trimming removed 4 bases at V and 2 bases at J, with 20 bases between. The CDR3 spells CAISASARGGLNYGYTF. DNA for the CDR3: TGTGCCATCAGTGCTTCGGCCCGGGGGGGACTAAACTATGGCTACACCTTC.

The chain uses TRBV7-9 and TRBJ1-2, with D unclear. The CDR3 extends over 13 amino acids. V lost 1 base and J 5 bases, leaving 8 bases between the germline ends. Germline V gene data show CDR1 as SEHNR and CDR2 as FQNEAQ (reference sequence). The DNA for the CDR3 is TGTGCCAGCAGCTTAGTCGAGGATTATGGCTACACCTTC. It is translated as CASSLVEDYGYTF.

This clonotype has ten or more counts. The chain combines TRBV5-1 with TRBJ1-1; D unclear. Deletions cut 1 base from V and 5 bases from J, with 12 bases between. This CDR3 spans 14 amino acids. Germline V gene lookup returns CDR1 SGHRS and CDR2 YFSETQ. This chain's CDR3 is CASSLTRLGTEAFF. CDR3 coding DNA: TGCGCCAGCAGCTTGACACGGCTAGGGACTGAAGCTTTCTTT.

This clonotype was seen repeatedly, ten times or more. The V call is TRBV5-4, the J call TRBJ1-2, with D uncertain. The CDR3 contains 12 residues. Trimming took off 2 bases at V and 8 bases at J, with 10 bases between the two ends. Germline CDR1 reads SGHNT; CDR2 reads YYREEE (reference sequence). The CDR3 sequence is CASSFSVSGYTF. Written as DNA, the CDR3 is TGTGCCAGCAGCTTTTCGGTTTCGGGCTACACCTTC.

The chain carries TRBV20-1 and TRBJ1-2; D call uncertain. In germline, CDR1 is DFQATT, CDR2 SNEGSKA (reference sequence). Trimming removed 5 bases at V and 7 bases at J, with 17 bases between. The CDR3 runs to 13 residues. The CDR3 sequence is CSASREGVPGYTF. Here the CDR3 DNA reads TGCAGTGCTTCGCGGGAGGGCGTCCCTGGCTACACCTTC.

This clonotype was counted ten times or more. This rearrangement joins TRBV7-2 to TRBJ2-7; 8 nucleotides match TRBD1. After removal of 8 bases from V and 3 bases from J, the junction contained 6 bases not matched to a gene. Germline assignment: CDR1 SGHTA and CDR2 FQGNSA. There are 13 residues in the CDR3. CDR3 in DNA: TGTGCCAGCCGCAGGACAGGGAGCTACGAGCAGTACTTC. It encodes CASRRTGSYEQYF.

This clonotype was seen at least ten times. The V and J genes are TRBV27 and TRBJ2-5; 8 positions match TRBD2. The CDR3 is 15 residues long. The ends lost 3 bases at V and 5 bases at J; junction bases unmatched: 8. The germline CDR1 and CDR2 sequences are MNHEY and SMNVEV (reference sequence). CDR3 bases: TGTGCCAGCAGTTTCGAAGCGGGAGTACGGGAGACCCAGTACTTC. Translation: CASSFEAGVRETQYF.

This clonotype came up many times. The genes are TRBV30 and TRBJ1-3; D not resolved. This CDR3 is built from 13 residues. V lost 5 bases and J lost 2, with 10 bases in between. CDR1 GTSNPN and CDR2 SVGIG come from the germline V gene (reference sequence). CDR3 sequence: CAWLRRAGNTIYF. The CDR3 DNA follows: TGTGCCTGGCTACGAAGAGCTGGAAACACCATATATTTT.

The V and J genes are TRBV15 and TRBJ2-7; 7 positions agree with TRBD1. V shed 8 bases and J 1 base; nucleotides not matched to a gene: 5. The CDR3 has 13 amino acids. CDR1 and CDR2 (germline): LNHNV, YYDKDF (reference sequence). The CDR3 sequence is CATDRVPSYEQYF. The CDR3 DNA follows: TGTGCCACCGACAGGGTGCCGTCCTACGAGCAGTACTTC. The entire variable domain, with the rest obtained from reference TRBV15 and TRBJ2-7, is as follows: DAMVIQNPRYQVTQFGKPVTLSCSQTLNHNVMYWYQQKSSQAPKLLFHYYDKDFNNEADTPDNFQSRRPNTSFCFLDIRSPGLGDTAMYLCATDRVPSYEQYFGPGTRLTVT.

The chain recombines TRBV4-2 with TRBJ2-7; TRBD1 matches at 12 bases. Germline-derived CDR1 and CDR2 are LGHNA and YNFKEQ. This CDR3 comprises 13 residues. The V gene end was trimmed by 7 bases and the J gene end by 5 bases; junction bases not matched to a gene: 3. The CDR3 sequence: CASKGTGGNEQYF. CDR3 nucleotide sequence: TGTGCCAGCAAGGGGACAGGGGGCAACGAGCAGTACTTC.

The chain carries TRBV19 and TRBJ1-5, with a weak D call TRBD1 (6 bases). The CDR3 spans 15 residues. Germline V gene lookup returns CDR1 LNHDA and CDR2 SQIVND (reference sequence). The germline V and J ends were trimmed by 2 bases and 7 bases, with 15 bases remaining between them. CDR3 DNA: TGTGCCAGTAGTATAACGGGGGCGCAGGGGCAGCCCCAGCATTTT. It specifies CASSITGAQGQPQHF.

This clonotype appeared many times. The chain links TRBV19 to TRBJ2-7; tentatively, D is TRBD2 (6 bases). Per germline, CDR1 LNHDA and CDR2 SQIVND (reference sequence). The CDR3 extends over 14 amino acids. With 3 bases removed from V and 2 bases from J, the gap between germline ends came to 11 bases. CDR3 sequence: CASSIGGLPYEQYF. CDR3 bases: TGTGCCAGTAGTATCGGGGGATTACCCTACGAGCAGTACTTC.

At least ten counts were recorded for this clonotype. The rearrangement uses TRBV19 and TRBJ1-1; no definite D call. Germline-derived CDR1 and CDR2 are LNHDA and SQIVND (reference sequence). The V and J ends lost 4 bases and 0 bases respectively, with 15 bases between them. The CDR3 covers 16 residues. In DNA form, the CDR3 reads TGTGCCAGTAGTACCTACGGGAAAGAGATGAACACTGAAGCTTTCTTT. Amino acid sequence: CASSTYGKEMNTEAFF.

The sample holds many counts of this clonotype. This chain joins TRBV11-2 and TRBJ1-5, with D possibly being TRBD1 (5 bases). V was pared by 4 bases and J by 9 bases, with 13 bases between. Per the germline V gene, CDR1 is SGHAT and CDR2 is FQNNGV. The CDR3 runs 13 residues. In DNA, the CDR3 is TGTGCCAGCAGCTCGGGACCTTCGTGGCCCCAGCATTTT. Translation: CASSSGPSWPQHF.

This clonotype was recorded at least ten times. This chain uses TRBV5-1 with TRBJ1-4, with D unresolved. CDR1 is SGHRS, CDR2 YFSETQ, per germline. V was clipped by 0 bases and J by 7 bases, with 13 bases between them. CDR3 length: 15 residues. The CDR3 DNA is TGCGCCAGCAGCTTGGGGAACCAGGCGGCTGAAAAACTGTTTTTT. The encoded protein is CASSLGNQAAEKLFF.

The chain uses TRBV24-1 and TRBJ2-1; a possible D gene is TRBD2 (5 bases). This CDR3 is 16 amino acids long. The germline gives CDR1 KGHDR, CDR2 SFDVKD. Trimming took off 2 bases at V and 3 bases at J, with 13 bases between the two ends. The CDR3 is CATSDSPPGYYNEQFF. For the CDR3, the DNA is TGTGCCACCAGTGATTCTCCTCCGGGGTACTACAATGAGCAGTTCTTC.